Described below is a single T cell receptor (beta chain) sequence and its context. Its antigen is undetermined. Germline CDR1 is SGHTA and CDR2 is FQGNSA. The CDR3 is 16 residues long. Trimming pared 7 bases from V and 8 bases from J, leaving 24 bases between. The data derive from a study of shared clonotypes between healthy human individuals. In the study overall: Aged between 18 and 49, the donors were a couple of women and three men. The study, taken as a whole, reports: Unshared clonotypes carried lower generation probabilities than those common to all four donors.

The assay was immunoSEQ multiplex PCR, and TCRdb's table has in-frame clones only and misses some. Here the sample spans more than 500,000 clones, about 96% being singletons. The receptor was isolated from a woman younger than 45 in good health. The sequencing sample was made of naive CD4+ T cells sorted from blood. The subset here: CD45RA+ positively selected. The chain employs TRBV7-2 and TRBJ2-1; possibly TRBD2 for D (6 bases). The DNA for the CDR3 is TGTGCCAGCACCTCCTGGGGCGGGGACCTGCGGGATGAGCAGTTCTTC. Translating it yields CASTSWGGDLRDEQFF.